This T cell receptor (beta chain) was sequenced in a study of vaccination and CD4 T cells after COVID-19. Study background: Convalescent individuals exhibited SARS-CoV-2 positivity on nasal swab PCR, with some 10 mild and one severe presentation.

For this clonotype: Its antigen remains unknown.

With the Oncomine TCR Beta short-read assay, DNA from cultured CD4+ T cells was sequenced. From the PCR reads, TCRdb called clonotypes with MiXCR, one entry per CDR3 protein. Among more than 15,000 distinct CDR3 sequences listed, roughly 40% were seen once. Noted treatment: approximately 9-day PBMC culture with coronavirus spike peptide pools or control peptides (ViraFEST assay). Sequences were obtained from CD4+ T cells from blood, cultured in vitro. This TCR derives from a human donor who had recovered from COVID-19.

The CDR3, as DNA: TGTGCCAGCAATATCCGGAGTGGCGATGAGCAGTTCTTC. This encodes CASNIRSGDEQFF. The J gene is TRBJ2-1, the V gene TRBV12-3 or TRBV12-4; no firm D call. V lost 7 bases and J lost 8, with 15 bases in between. The CDR3 spans 13 residues.